Described below is a single TCR beta chain sequence and its context. No antigen is known for it. This sample stems from a study of cytomegalovirus exposure and HLA in healthy donors. Study overall: Findings of an earlier analysis included roughly 110 million unique TCR beta sequences from 170 million or so T cells. Findings and limits, study-wide: In a later analysis, common viral pathogens appeared linked to several of the most significant clusters.

13 Jbeta primers and 60 Vbeta primers were used for the PCR. Here immunoSEQ multiplex PCR was the method, and the copy in TCRdb shows in-frame clones only, minus some. The listing records approximately 140,000 clones. The V end was cut by 7 bases, the J end by 1 base, with 11 bases between. Germline V lookup: CDR1 SGHRS, CDR2 YFSETQ. The CDR3 sequence is 13 residues long. The chain joins TRBV5-1 to TRBJ1-1; D unclear. The clonotype was recovered from a woman aged 40-49 years in good health and CMV-seronegative. Specimen: PBMCs. The CDR3 here is CASRAQENTEAFF. The CDR3 nucleotides read TGCGCCAGCCGAGCTCAGGAGAACACTGAAGCTTTCTTT.